Below, 5 T cell receptor beta chains from the same sample are listed, as sequenced in a study of blood T cell repertoires in COVID-19. Here immunoSEQ multiplex PCR was the method, and the copy in TCRdb shows in-frame clones only, minus some. The data hold around 470,000 clones, with 80% to 90% observed a single time. The sequencing sample was made of peripheral blood. These receptors were taken from a man between 18 and 35 years old with COVID-19, enrolled during active disease.

The chain links TRBV13 to TRBJ1-2; 8 bases are a match to TRBD1. Per the germline V gene, CDR1 is PRHDT and CDR2 is FYEKMQ (reference sequence). V gave up 4 bases and J gave up 3 bases; unmatched junction bases: 7. The CDR3 runs to 15 residues. CDR3 loop: CASSWTGRKYYGYTF. In DNA, the CDR3 is TGTGCCAGCAGCTGGACAGGGCGGAAGTACTATGGCTACACCTTC.

V and J are TRBV12-3 or TRBV12-4 and TRBJ2-3, with D perhaps matching TRBD2 (6 bases). CDR3 length: 10 residues. V gave up 8 bases and J gave up 7 bases, with 7 bases separating them. CDR3 region: CASAGHTQYF. The CDR3 nucleotides are TGTGCCAGCGCGGGGCATACGCAGTATTTT.

V usage is TRBV5-4 and J usage is TRBJ2-3, with D unclear. The ends were cut back, 0 bases at V and 4 bases at J, with 9 bases in the middle. The germline V gene has CDR1 SGHNT and CDR2 YYREEE (reference sequence). This CDR3 has 14 amino acids. CDR3 sequence: CASSLVAVADTQYF. The CDR3 coding sequence is TGTGCCAGCAGCTTGGTAGCCGTGGCAGATACGCAGTATTTT.

This clone has a handful of counts. The chain couples TRBV6-2 or TRBV6-3 to TRBJ2-7; D remains unclear. V was trimmed by 2 bases and J by 2 bases, leaving 10 bases between them. CDR3 length: 14 residues. Looked up from germline, CDR1 is MNHEY and CDR2 is SVGEGT. CDR3 amino acids: CASSYGRAPYEQYF. The CDR3, as DNA: TGTGCCAGCAGTTACGGGCGTGCCCCCTACGAGCAGTACTTC.

Only one count was recorded for this clone. This chain connects TRBV5-4 to TRBJ2-1, with 14 bases that match TRBD2. The CDR3 runs to 17 residues. In germline, CDR1 is SGHNT, CDR2 YYREEE (reference sequence). The V and J ends lost 4 bases and 4 bases, in that order; junction bases with no gene match: 7. The CDR3 protein is CASSPGLAGGQYNEQFF. CDR3 DNA sequence: TGTGCCAGCAGCCCCGGACTAGCGGGAGGACAATACAATGAGCAGTTCTTC.